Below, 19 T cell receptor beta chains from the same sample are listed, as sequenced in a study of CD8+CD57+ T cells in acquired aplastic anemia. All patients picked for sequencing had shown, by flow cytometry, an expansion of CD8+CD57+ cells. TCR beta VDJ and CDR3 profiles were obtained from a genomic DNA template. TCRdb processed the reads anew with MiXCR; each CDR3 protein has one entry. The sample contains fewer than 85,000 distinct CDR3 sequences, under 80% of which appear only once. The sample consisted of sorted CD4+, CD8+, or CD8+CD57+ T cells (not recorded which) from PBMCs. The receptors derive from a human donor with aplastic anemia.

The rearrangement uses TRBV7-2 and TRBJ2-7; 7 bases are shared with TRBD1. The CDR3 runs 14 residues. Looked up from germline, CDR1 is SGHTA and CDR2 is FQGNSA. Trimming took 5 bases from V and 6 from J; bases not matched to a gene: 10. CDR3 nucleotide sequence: TGTGCCAGCAGCAACCGGGACAGAGGGGTCGAGCAGTACTTC. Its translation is CASSNRDRGVEQYF. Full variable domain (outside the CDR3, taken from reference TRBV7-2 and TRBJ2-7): GAGVSQSPSNKVTEKGKDVELRCDPISGHTALYWYRQSLGQGLEFLIYFQGNSAPDKSGLPSDRFSAERTGGSVSTLTIQRTQQEDSAVYLCASSNRDRGVEQYFGPGTRLTVT.

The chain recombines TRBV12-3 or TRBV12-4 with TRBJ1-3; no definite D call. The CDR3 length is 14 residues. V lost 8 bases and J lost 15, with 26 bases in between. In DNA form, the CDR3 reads TGTGCCAGCCTTCCCCAATCAGGAGGTACACCACGATATTTT. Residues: CASLPQSGGTPRYF.

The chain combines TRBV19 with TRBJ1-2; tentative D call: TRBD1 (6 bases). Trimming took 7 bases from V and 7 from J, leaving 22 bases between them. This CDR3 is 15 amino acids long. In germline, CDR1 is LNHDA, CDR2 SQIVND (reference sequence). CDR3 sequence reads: CASTLWGPRDFGYTF. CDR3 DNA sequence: TGTGCCAGTACCCTTTGGGGGCCTCGTGATTTTGGCTACACCTTC.

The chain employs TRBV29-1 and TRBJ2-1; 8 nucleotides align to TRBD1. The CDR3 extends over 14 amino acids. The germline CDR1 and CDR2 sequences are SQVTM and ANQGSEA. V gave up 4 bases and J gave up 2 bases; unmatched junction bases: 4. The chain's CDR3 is CSVAAGGTYNEQFF. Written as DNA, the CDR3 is TGCAGCGTTGCGGCAGGGGGCACCTACAATGAGCAGTTCTTC.

The CDR3 region is CASSLGGDLAKRIPNSPLHF. In DNA form, the CDR3 reads TGTGCCAGCAGCTTAGGGGGAGATTTGGCTAAAAGGATACCCAATTCACCCCTCCACTTT. V usage is TRBV11-1 and J usage is TRBJ1-6; no clear D. Deletions cut 1 base from V and 7 bases from J, with 26 bases between. The CDR3 is made up of 20 amino acids. Germline assignment: CDR1 SGHAT and CDR2 FQDESV (reference sequence).

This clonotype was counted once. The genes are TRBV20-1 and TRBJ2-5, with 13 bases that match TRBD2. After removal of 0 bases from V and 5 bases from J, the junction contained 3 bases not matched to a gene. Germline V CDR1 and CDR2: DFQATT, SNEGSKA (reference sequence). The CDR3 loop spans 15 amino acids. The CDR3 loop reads CSARDGLAGAETQYF. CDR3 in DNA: TGCAGTGCTAGAGATGGACTAGCGGGAGCTGAGACCCAGTACTTC.

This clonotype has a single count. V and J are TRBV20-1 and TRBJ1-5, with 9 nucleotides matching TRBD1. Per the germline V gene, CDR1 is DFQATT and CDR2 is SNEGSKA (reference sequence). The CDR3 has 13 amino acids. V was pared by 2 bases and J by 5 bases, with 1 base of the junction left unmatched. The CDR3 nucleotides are TGCAGTGCTAGAACAGGGGGCGATCAGCCCCAGCATTTT. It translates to CSARTGGDQPQHF.

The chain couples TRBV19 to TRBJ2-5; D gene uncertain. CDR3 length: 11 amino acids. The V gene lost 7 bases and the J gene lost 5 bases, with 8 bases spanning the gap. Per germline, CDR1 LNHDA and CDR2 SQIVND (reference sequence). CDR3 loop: CASTFAETQYF. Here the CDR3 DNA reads TGTGCCAGTACATTCGCGGAGACCCAGTACTTC.

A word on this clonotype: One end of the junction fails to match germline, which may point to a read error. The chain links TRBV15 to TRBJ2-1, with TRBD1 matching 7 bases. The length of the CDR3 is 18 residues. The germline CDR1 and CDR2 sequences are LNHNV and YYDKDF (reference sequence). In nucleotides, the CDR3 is TGTGCCACCAGCAGATTCCCTCCCGGGACAGTGACGGATAGTGAGCGGTTCTTC. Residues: CATSRFPPGTVTDSERFF.

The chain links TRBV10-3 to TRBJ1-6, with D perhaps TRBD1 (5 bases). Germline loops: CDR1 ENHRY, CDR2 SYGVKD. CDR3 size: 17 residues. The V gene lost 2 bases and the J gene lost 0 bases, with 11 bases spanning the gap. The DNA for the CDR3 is TGTGCCATCAGTGAGAAGGGACCGAGCTCCTATAATTCACCCCTCCACTTT. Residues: CAISEKGPSSYNSPLHF.

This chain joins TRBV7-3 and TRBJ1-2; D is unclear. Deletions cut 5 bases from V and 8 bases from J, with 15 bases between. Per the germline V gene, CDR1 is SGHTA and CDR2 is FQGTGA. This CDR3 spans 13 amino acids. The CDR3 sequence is CASSLDGDGGYTF. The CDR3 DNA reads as TGTGCCAGCAGCCTTGACGGGGATGGAGGCTACACCTTC.

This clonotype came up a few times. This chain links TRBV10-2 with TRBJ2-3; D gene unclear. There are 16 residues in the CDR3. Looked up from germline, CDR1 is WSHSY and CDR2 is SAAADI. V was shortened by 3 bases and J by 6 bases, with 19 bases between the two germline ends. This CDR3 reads CASSDVTHPASDTQYF. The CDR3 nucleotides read TGCGCCAGCAGTGACGTTACCCACCCAGCTTCGGATACGCAGTATTTT.

The CDR3 DNA reads as TGCAGTGCTAGAGATAAGAATACCTATAATTCACCCCTCCACTTT. It yields the protein CSARDKNTYNSPLHF. The chain links TRBV20-1 to TRBJ1-6; no reliable D call. V dropped 0 bases and J dropped 2 bases, with 8 bases sitting between them. The CDR3 runs to 15 residues. CDR1 is DFQATT and CDR2 is SNEGSKA in the germline V gene (reference sequence).

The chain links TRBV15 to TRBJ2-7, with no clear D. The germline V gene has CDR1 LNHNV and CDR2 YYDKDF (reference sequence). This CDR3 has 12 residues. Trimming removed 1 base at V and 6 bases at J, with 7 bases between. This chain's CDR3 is CATSRGGVEQYF. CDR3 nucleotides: TGTGCCACCAGCAGAGGTGGGGTCGAGCAGTACTTC.

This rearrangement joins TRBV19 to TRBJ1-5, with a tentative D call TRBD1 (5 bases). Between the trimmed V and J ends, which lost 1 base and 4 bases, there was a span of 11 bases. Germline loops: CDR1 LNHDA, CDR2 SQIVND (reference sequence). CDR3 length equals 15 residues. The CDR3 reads CASSIAQGPNQPQHF. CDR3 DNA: TGTGCCAGTAGTATAGCGCAGGGACCAAATCAGCCCCAGCATTTT.

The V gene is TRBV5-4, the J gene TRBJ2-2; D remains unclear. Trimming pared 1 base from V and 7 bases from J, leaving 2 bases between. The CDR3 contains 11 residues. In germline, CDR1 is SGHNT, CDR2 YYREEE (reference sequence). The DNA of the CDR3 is TGTGCCAGCAGCTTGTTCGGGGAGCTGTTTTTT. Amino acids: CASSLFGELFF.

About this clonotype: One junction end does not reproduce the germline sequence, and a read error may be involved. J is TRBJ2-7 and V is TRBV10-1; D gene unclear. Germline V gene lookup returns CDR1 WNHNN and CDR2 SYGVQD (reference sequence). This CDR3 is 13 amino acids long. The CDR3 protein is CASSAGPLYERYF. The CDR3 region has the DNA TGCGCCAGCAGTGCTGGACCGCTCTACGAGCGGTACTTC.

DNA for the CDR3: TGCAGCGTTGAAGATCCCCACAGGTCTCTTGGCTACACCTTC. Protein: CSVEDPHRSLGYTF. The chain links TRBV29-1 to TRBJ1-2, with D possibly being TRBD1 (5 bases). V dropped 0 bases and J dropped 7 bases, with 15 bases sitting between them. This CDR3 spans 14 amino acids. Germline V gene data show CDR1 as SQVTM and CDR2 as ANQGSEA.

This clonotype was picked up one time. This chain's CDR3 is CATSDRGTAPITGELFF. CDR3 coding DNA: TGTGCCACCAGTGACCGAGGGACAGCCCCTATCACCGGGGAGCTGTTTTTT. V and J are TRBV24-1 and TRBJ2-2, with TRBD1 matching over 7 bases. Per the germline V gene, CDR1 is KGHDR and CDR2 is SFDVKD. The CDR3 sequence is 17 residues long. V lost 4 bases and J lost 4; bases outside the gene matches: 11.